These 6 T cell receptor beta chains share one sample of origin, sequenced in a study of cytomegalovirus exposure and HLA in healthy donors. Repertoires were generated with immunoSEQ multiplex PCR, while TCRdb's copy carries only in-frame clones and drops some. The sample carries 150,000 or so clones, 89% recorded once. The specimen sequenced was PBMCs. Receptors were obtained from a woman younger than 30 in good health and CMV-seropositive.

The chain joins TRBV19 to TRBJ1-1, with D perhaps TRBD1 (5 bases). The CDR3 loop spans 13 amino acids. Germline V CDR1 and CDR2: LNHDA, SQIVND (reference sequence). Deletions cut 10 bases from V and 5 bases from J, with 17 bases between. This CDR3 is CATGGRGRTEAFF. In DNA, the CDR3 is TGTGCCACCGGAGGGAGGGGTAGGACTGAAGCTTTCTTT.

This chain joins TRBV2 and TRBJ2-3; the match to TRBD2 covers 9 bases. Germline CDR1 reads SNHLY; CDR2 reads FYNNEI. After removal of 6 bases from V and 2 bases from J, the junction contained 3 bases not matched to a gene. CDR3 size: 14 residues. The CDR3 nucleotides are TGTGCCAGCAGCCAGCGGGGGGTCACAGATACGCAGTATTTT. Its translation: CASSQRGVTDTQYF.

The DNA of the CDR3 is TGCGCCAGCAGCTTTGGTCCTCAGGGGGCAAACACTGAAGCTTTCTTT. As protein: CASSFGPQGANTEAFF. The chain recombines TRBV5-1 with TRBJ1-1; 8 bases are a match to TRBD1. Trimming took 2 bases from V and 2 from J; bases not matched to a gene: 8. CDR3 size: 16 residues. Per germline, CDR1 SGHRS and CDR2 YFSETQ. The full variable domain, completed using reference TRBV5-1 and TRBJ1-1, is KAGVTQTPRYLIKTRGQQVTLSCSPISGHRSVSWYQQTPGQGLQFLFEYFSETQRNKGNFPGRFSGRQFSNSRSEMNVSTLELGDSALYLCASSFGPQGANTEAFFGQGTRLTVV.

The gene calls are TRBV7-2 and TRBJ2-5; 10 bases line up with TRBD1. Looked up from germline, CDR1 is SGHTA and CDR2 is FQGNSA. This CDR3 is 16 amino acids long. J gave up 1 base and V 5 bases, and 7 bases lay outside the gene matches. Written as DNA, the CDR3 is TGTGCCAGCAGCCCAGGGACAGGGGCCTTCCAAGAGACCCAGTACTTC. Its translation is CASSPGTGAFQETQYF.

This chain joins TRBV5-1 and TRBJ2-2, with a possible D match to TRBD1 (6 bases). The CDR3 sequence is 14 residues long. Trimming took off 3 bases at V and 5 bases at J, with 11 bases between the two ends. Germline V lookup: CDR1 SGHRS, CDR2 YFSETQ. CDR3 bases: TGCGCCAGCAGCTCGGCACAGGGAACCGGGGAGCTGTTTTTT. Translated: CASSSAQGTGELFF.

The chain employs TRBV6-5 and TRBJ2-1; D not certain. The germline V gene encodes CDR1 MNHEY and CDR2 SVGAGI. Trimming took off 3 bases at V and 7 bases at J, with 13 bases between the two ends. The length of the CDR3 is 14 residues. The CDR3 region has the DNA TGTGCCAGCAGTTATTCTGGATTGCGGAATGAGCAGTTCTTC. Protein: CASSYSGLRNEQFF.